This entry lists 6 T cell receptor beta chains sequenced from one sample in a study of T cell responses to AZD1222 COVID-19 vaccine (dated by TCRdb to the early 2020s). Library method: the immunoSEQ multiplex PCR assay. Not all clones reach the TCRdb copy of this immuneACCESS table, which keeps in-frame sequences only. Checked studies attribute under half of the gap to unresolved V genes and leave the rest unexplained. Across this sample there are 120,000 or so clones, with about 90% seen only once. The ten largest account for around 15% of the sample. Explained via the paper, the time point label denotes: about 28 days (+/-7) after the second vaccine dose. Sequenced here: peripheral blood, sampled 28 days after the second AZD1222 dose. Source of these receptors: an adult who received the AZD1222 COVID-19 vaccine.

V and J are TRBV4-1 and TRBJ1-5; 9 bases line up with TRBD1. The J segment lost 3 bases and the V segment lost 3 bases, leaving 6 bases of the junction unmatched. Per germline, CDR1 MGHRA and CDR2 YSYEKL. This CDR3 is 16 amino acids long. The CDR3 is CASSQPGQGFNQPQHF. The CDR3, as DNA: TGCGCCAGCAGCCAGCCGGGACAGGGATTCAATCAGCCCCAGCATTTT.

The chain recombines TRBV14 with TRBJ1-1, with D possibly being TRBD1 (6 bases). Germline assignment: CDR1 SGHDN and CDR2 FVKESK. With 4 bases removed from V and 6 bases from J, the gap between germline ends came to 12 bases. CDR3 length equals 13 residues. Here the CDR3 reads CASSRRQASEAFF. CDR3 nucleotide sequence: TGTGCCAGCAGCCGCCGACAGGCGTCTGAAGCTTTCTTT.

This clone was counted a few times. The gene calls are TRBV7-9 and TRBJ2-1; D ambiguous. This CDR3 comprises 10 residues. Trimming shortened V by 10 bases and J by 8 bases, and 9 bases separated the two germline ends. Germline-derived CDR1 and CDR2 are SEHNR and FQNEAQ (reference sequence). The CDR3, as DNA: TGTGCCACCGCTGTGGATGAGCAGTTCTTC. Amino acid sequence: CATAVDEQFF.

The V gene is TRBV3-1 (or the pseudogene TRBV3-2), the J gene TRBJ1-2, with D unresolved. There are 16 residues in the CDR3. From germline, CDR1 is LGHDT and CDR2 YNNKEL (reference sequence). The V gene lost 2 bases and the J gene lost 0 bases, with 13 bases spanning the gap. This chain's CDR3 is CASSQSGNTANYGYTF. The CDR3 DNA follows: TGTGCCAGCAGCCAAAGCGGAAACACCGCTAACTATGGCTACACCTTC.

The V and J genes are TRBV10-3 and TRBJ1-5; 8 bases fit TRBD1. CDR1 and CDR2 (germline): ENHRY, SYGVKD. V shed 2 bases and J 3 bases; nucleotides not matched to a gene: 6. This CDR3 is built from 16 residues. The CDR3 DNA reads as TGTGCCATCAGTGAGGGACAGGGAATAGACAATCAGCCCCAGCATTTT. It specifies CAISEGQGIDNQPQHF.

The V call is TRBV5-4, the J call TRBJ2-1; D unclear. V gave up 2 bases and J gave up 8 bases, with 14 bases separating them. CDR3 size: 14 residues. CDR1 and CDR2 from the germline V gene are SGHNT and YYREEE (reference sequence). The CDR3 DNA is TGTGCCAGCAGCTTTACCCTGGGTGAGGATGAGCAGTTCTTC. Translating gives CASSFTLGEDEQFF.